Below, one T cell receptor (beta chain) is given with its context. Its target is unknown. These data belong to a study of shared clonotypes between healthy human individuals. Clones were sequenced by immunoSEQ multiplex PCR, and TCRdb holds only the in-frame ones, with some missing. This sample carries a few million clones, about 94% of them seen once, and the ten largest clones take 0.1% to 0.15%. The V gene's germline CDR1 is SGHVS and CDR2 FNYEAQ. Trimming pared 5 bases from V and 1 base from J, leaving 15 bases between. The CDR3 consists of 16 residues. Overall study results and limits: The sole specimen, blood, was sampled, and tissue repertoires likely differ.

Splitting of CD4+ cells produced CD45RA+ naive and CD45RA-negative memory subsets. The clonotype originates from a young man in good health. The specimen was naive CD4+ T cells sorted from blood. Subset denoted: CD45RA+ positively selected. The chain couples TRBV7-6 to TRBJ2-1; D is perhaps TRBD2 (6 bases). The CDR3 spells CASSKGTVDSYNEQFF. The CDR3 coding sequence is TGTGCCAGCAGCAAAGGGACTGTCGATTCCTACAATGAGCAGTTCTTC.